This is a list of T cell receptor beta chains from one sample in a study of beta chain features in type 1 diabetes. Some clones are missing from TCRdb's copy, which holds only in-frame ones; the method was immunoSEQ multiplex PCR. The sample contains under 450,000 clones, approximately 15% of which appear only once. The sample was naive CD4+ T cells from blood. These receptors were collected from a young man in good health. Each CDR3 is given with its conserved first and last residue. Fields, in order: V gene, D gene, J gene, clone size, CDR3 protein, CDR3 DNA. D genes are given only for firm matches. A row's size may be missing; if present it is once, few, many or a size class.

V gene: TRBV29-1; D gene: .; J gene: TRBJ2-3; clone size: few; CDR3 protein: CSVKQGTSPDTQYF; CDR3 DNA: TGCAGCGTTAAGCAGGGTACGTCCCCAGATACGCAGTATTTT
V gene: TRBV2; D gene: TRBD1; J gene: TRBJ2-5; clone size: .; CDR3 protein: CASRRDRAQETQYF; CDR3 DNA: TGTGCCAGCAGGAGGGACAGGGCTCAGGAGACCCAGTACTTC
V gene: TRBV11-3; D gene: .; J gene: TRBJ2-1; clone size: .; CDR3 protein: CASSLVSDEQFF; CDR3 DNA: TGTGCCAGCAGCTTAGTATCTGATGAGCAGTTCTTC
V gene: TRBV21-1; D gene: .; J gene: TRBJ2-1; clone size: .; CDR3 protein: CASSKVRVTYNEQFF; CDR3 DNA: TGTGCCAGCAGCAAAGTCCGGGTTACCTACAATGAGCAGTTCTTC
V gene: TRBV28; D gene: TRBD2; J gene: TRBJ2-3; clone size: .; CDR3 protein: CASSSSGRSDTQYF; CDR3 DNA: TGTGCCAGCAGTTCTAGCGGGAGGTCAGATACGCAGTATTTT
V gene: TRBV10-3; D gene: .; J gene: TRBJ1-1; clone size: .; CDR3 protein: CAISESGLNTEAFF; CDR3 DNA: TGTGCCATCAGTGAGTCGGGACTGAACACTGAAGCTTTCTTT
V gene: TRBV10-3; D gene: .; J gene: TRBJ2-5; clone size: many; CDR3 protein: CAISESRGRETQYF; CDR3 DNA: TGTGCCATCAGTGAGTCGAGGGGCCGAGAGACCCAGTACTTC
V gene: TRBV7-2; D gene: TRBD2; J gene: TRBJ2-7; clone size: .; CDR3 protein: CASSSSGGGLYEQYF; CDR3 DNA: TGTGCCAGCAGCTCTAGCGGGGGCGGGCTTTACGAGCAGTACTTC
V gene: TRBV4-1; D gene: .; J gene: TRBJ2-3; clone size: .; CDR3 protein: CASSGTFPGDTQYF; CDR3 DNA: TGCGCCAGCAGCGGGACATTCCCGGGGGATACGCAGTATTTT
V gene: TRBV19; D gene: .; J gene: TRBJ2-3; clone size: .; CDR3 protein: CASSIGRGSNTQYF; CDR3 DNA: TGTGCCAGTAGTATCGGTAGGGGGAGTAATACGCAGTATTTT
V gene: TRBV30; D gene: .; J gene: TRBJ1-1; clone size: few; CDR3 protein: CAWNPGGNTEAFF; CDR3 DNA: TGTGCCTGGAATCCAGGCGGAAACACTGAAGCTTTCTTT
V gene: TRBV29-1; D gene: .; J gene: TRBJ2-5; clone size: .; CDR3 protein: CSALGGLETQYF; CDR3 DNA: TGCAGCGCCCTTGGGGGGTTGGAGACCCAGTACTTC
V gene: TRBV9; D gene: TRBD2; J gene: TRBJ2-3; clone size: few; CDR3 protein: CASSENSGGTDTQYF; CDR3 DNA: TGTGCCAGCAGCGAGAATAGCGGGGGGACAGATACGCAGTATTTT
V gene: TRBV2; D gene: .; J gene: TRBJ2-5; clone size: .; CDR3 protein: CASSELTTSRGTQYF; CDR3 DNA: TGTGCCAGCAGTGAATTAACGACCTCTCGTGGGACCCAGTACTTC
V gene: TRBV11-3; D gene: .; J gene: TRBJ2-4; clone size: few; CDR3 protein: CASSQNRQSIQF; CDR3 DNA: TGTGCCAGCAGCCAAAATAGGCAGTCTATTCAATTC
V gene: TRBV7-2; D gene: TRBD1; J gene: TRBJ1-6; clone size: .; CDR3 protein: CASSIDRVGSPLHF; CDR3 DNA: TGTGCCAGCAGCATAGACAGGGTCGGTTCACCCCTCCACTTT
V gene: TRBV18; D gene: .; J gene: TRBJ2-5; clone size: .; CDR3 protein: CASSPPTGYKTQYF; CDR3 DNA: TGTGCCAGCTCACCACCGACAGGTTATAAGACCCAGTACTTC
V gene: TRBV6-5; D gene: .; J gene: TRBJ2-1; clone size: few; CDR3 protein: CASSRNIYNEQFF; CDR3 DNA: TGTGCCAGCAGTCGAAATATTTACAATGAGCAGTTCTTC
V gene: TRBV5-4; D gene: TRBD2; J gene: TRBJ2-1; clone size: .; CDR3 protein: CASSLDSRGSYNEQFF; CDR3 DNA: TGTGCCAGCAGCTTGGACTCGCGGGGGTCCTACAATGAGCAGTTCTTC